Below, 6 T cell receptor beta chains from the same sample are listed, as sequenced in a study of T cells in tumors after PD-1 blockade (dated by TCRdb to about 2019). Read against the paper, the sample's time point label means: after anti-PD-1 therapy. Libraries were prepared through the immunoSEQ multiplex PCR assay. TCRdb's version of the immuneACCESS table is confined to in-frame rearrangements and falls short of the full clone set. An unresolved V gene accounts for under half of the shortfall where checked; the remainder is of unknown origin. In all, the sample holds 13,000 to 15,000 clones, and 55% to 80% of those were seen once. The ten largest make up roughly 30% of the sample. The source material was tumor tissue, sampled after anti-PD-1 treatment. The receptors were sampled from a human donor with cutaneous squamous cell carcinoma.

The chain links TRBV2 to TRBJ1-6; the D gene is possibly TRBD1 (6 bases). V was trimmed by 0 bases and J by 10 bases, leaving 13 bases between them. The CDR3 totals 15 residues. CDR1 is SNHLY, CDR2 FYNNEI, per germline. The CDR3 bases are TGTGCCAGCAGTGAAGCGGGCAGGGGAAGCTCACCCCTCCACTTT. Protein product: CASSEAGRGSSPLHF.

Judged by abundance, this clone is hyperexpanded. The J gene is TRBJ2-3, the V gene TRBV4-3; 12 bases align to TRBD2. CDR3 length: 18 residues. Germline V gives CDR1 LGHNA, CDR2 YSLEER. V was pared by 1 base and J by 1 base, with 6 bases of the junction left unmatched. The CDR3 DNA is TGCGCCAGCAGCCAAGCTAGCGGGAGGGTTGGAGGCACAGATACGCAGTATTTT. Translated: CASSQASGRVGGTDTQYF.

The chain combines TRBV9 with TRBJ2-5, with 11 positions matching TRBD2. V was clipped by 4 bases and J by 5 bases; unmatched bases: 10. The CDR3 has 16 residues. CDR1 and CDR2 from the germline V gene are SGDLS and YYNGEE. CDR3 protein: CASSPIAGGPRETQYF. The DNA for the CDR3 is TGTGCCAGCAGCCCTATAGCGGGAGGGCCTAGGGAGACCCAGTACTTC.

V is TRBV18 and J is TRBJ2-5, with TRBD2 identical over 12 bases. The CDR3 sequence is 16 residues long. V lost 6 bases to trimming and J lost 5 bases; unmatched junction nucleotides: 10. Germline CDR1 is KGHSH and CDR2 is LQKENI. CDR3 in DNA: TGTGCCAGCTCTATGACGGGACTAGCGGGTACGGAGACCCAGTACTTC. Protein product: CASSMTGLAGTETQYF.

The J gene is TRBJ1-2, the V gene TRBV15; D possibly corresponds to TRBD1 (5 bases). The CDR3 is 14 amino acids. The V end was cut by 0 bases, the J end by 8 bases, with 13 bases between. Germline CDR1 reads LNHNV; CDR2 reads YYDKDF (reference sequence). CDR3 DNA: TGTGCCACCAGCAGAGATAAGGGGATGGGCGGCTACACCTTC. Protein product: CATSRDKGMGGYTF.

This chain connects TRBV28 to TRBJ2-1; 12 bases fit TRBD2. Trimming at V came to 8 bases and at J to 7 bases, leaving 6 bases not matched to a gene. This CDR3 is built from 14 residues. Germline CDR1 MDHEN, CDR2 SYDVKM. CDR3 sequence reads: CASQTSGSVNEQFF. CDR3 nucleotide sequence: TGTGCCAGCCAGACTAGCGGGAGTGTAAATGAGCAGTTCTTC.